The clone carrying this TCR beta chain was counted only a few times. The antigen remains undetermined. This entry comes from a study of HIV-infected patients and healthy controls. cDNA was made from around 0.45 ug RNA using alpha and beta constant primers. Separate chain-specific third strand synthesis with multiplexing indices produced the alpha and beta libraries. Via MiXCR, TCRdb re-called the 5' RACE reads, giving one row per CDR3 protein. Among more than 8,000 distinct CDR3 sequences, over 7% were seen once, and the ten largest hold about 5.7%. V was cut by 0 bases and J by 5 bases, with 7 bases left in between. Germline-derived CDR1 and CDR2 are SEHNR and FQNEAQ (reference sequence). This CDR3 contains 13 residues. General study results and limits: HIV-associated CDR3 frequencies dropped significantly during therapy; CMV-associated ones, mostly rising, changed nonsignificantly.

No cell fractionation was done, so the repertoire covers all unsorted peripheral blood T cells. The V and J genes are TRBV7-9 and TRBJ1-1; D not certain. The sequencing sample was made of blood. This TCR was sampled from an adult in good health. CDR3 in amino acids: CASSLAMGTEAFF. The CDR3 DNA is TGTGCCAGCAGCTTAGCTATGGGGACTGAAGCTTTCTTT. The full variable domain, rest sourced from reference TRBV7-9 and TRBJ1-1, is DTGVSQNPRHKITKRGQNVTFRCDPISEHNRLYWYRQTLGQGPEFLTYFQNEAQLEKSRLLSDRFSAERPKGSFSTLEIQRTEQGDSAMYLCASSLAMGTEAFFGQGTRLTVV.